The clone carrying this T cell receptor beta chain was seen only a few times. Its matching antigen is unknown. This sample is drawn from a study of human T cells and chemical hapten exposure. Study as a whole: Reading of the patch tests, which applied 0.01% DPC to the upper back, occurred at 6 days.

The germline V gene encodes CDR1 SGDLS and CDR2 YYNGEE. V lost 0 bases and J 2 bases, leaving 10 bases between the germline ends. CDR3 length: 15 amino acids. The time point is: patch test 3, about 24 weeks after DPC sensitization. Treatment given: therapeutic diphenylcyclopropenone sensitization with weekly scalp DPC. The library tagged individual cDNA molecules with unique molecular identifiers. Each CDR3 protein is one row after TCRdb ran MiXCR on the RACE reads. This sample yields 100,000 or so distinct CDR3 sequences, of which around 35% are seen a single time; roughly 2.5% belongs to the top ten. Study-wide results and caveats: TCRs at a frequency above 1 in 1000 stayed unchanged with DPC sensitization. Significantly more large CDR3 similarity clusters were formed by expanded TCRs than by controls.

The sample consisted of whole blood, taken in connection with sensitization to the hapten diphenylcyclopropenone (DPC). This clonotype was obtained from a middle-aged man with alopecia areata. Some clones in this sample may be carry-over from other donors' samples. The V and J genes are TRBV9 and TRBJ2-3, with D possibly being TRBD1 or TRBD2 (5 bases each). The CDR3 is CASSVVGTYTDTQYF. CDR3 DNA: TGTGCCAGCAGCGTAGTTGGGACGTACACAGATACGCAGTATTTT. Variable domain in full (rest from reference TRBV9 and TRBJ2-3): DSGVTQTPKHLITATGQRVTLRCSPRSGDLSVYWYQQSLDQGLQFLIQYYNGEERAKGNILERFSAQQFPDLHSELNLSSLELGDSALYFCASSVVGTYTDTQYFGPGTRLTVL.